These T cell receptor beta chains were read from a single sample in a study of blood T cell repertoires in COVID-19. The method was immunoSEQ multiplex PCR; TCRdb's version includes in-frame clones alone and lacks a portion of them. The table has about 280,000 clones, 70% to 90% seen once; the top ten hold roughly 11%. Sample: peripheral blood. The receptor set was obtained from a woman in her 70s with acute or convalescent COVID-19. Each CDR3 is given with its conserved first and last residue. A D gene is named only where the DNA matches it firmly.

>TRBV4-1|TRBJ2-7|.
CASSPRGDGGGPYEQYF
TGCGCCAGCAGCCCCCGAGGGGATGGGGGGGGCCCCTACGAGCAGTACTTC
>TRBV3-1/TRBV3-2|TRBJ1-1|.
CASSPGIVGTEAFF
TGTGCCAGCAGCCCAGGGATTGTGGGCACTGAAGCTTTCTTT
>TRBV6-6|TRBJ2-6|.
CASSYSSGSGANVLTF
TGTGCCAGCAGTTACTCATCGGGGTCCGGGGCCAACGTCCTGACTTTC
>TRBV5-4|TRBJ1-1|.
CASSRGQTNTEAFF
TGTGCCAGCAGTCGAGGACAAACGAACACTGAAGCTTTCTTT
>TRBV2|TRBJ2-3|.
CASSEGGASTDTQYF
TGTGCCAGCAGTGAAGGCGGAGCTAGCACAGATACGCAGTATTTT
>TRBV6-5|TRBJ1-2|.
CASSFRGGYTF
TGTGCCAGCAGTTTCAGGGGTGGCTACACCTTC
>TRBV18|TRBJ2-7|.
CASSPRGAGEQYF
TGTGCCAGCTCACCTAGGGGTGCAGGCGAGCAGTACTTC
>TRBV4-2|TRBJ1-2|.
CASSQDPRDYGYTF
TGTGCCAGCAGCCAAGACCCCCGAGACTATGGCTACACCTTC
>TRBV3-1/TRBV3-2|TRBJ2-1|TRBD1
CASERQGVHNEQFF
TGTGCCAGCGAGCGACAGGGGGTGCACAATGAGCAGTTCTTC
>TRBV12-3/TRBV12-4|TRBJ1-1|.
CASSPQGWDGAFF
TGTGCCAGCAGCCCACAGGGATGGGACGGAGCTTTCTTT
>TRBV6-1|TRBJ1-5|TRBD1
CASSEGRGRDQPQHF
TGTGCCAGCAGTGAAGGCAGGGGGCGGGATCAGCCCCAGCATTTT
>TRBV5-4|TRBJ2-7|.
CASSPGGGGDYEQYF
TGTGCCAGCAGCCCCGGGGGAGGGGGTGACTACGAGCAGTACTTC
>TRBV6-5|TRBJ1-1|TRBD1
CASSYHPGTVNTEAFF
TGTGCCAGCAGTTACCATCCCGGGACAGTGAACACTGAAGCTTTCTTT
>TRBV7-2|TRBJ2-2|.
CASSFIRGGTGELFF
TGTGCCAGCAGCTTCATTAGGGGGGGAACCGGGGAGCTGTTTTTT
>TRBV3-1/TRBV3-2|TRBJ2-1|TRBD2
CASSQAILAGGDEQFF
TGTGCCAGCAGCCAAGCCATACTAGCGGGGGGAGATGAGCAGTTCTTC